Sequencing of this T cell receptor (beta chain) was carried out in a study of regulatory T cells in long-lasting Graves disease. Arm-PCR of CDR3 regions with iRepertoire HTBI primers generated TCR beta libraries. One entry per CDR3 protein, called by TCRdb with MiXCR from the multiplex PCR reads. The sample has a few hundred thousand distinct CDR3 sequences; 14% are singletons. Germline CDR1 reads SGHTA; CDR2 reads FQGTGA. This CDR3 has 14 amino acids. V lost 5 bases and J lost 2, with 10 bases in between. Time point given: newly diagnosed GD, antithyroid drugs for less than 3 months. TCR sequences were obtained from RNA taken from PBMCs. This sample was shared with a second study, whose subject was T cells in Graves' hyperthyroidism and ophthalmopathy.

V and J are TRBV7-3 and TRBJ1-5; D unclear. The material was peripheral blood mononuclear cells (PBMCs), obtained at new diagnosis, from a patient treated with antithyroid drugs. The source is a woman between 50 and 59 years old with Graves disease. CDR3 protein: CASSGMQGNQPQHF. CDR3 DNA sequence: TGTGCCAGCAGCGGAATGCAGGGCAATCAGCCCCAGCATTTT.